Listed below are T cell receptor beta chains from one sample, sequenced in a study of monozygotic twins with inflammatory bowel disease. TCRdb re-called the 5' RACE reads and catalogs CDR3 proteins one per entry, DNA excluded. This sample's table reports approximately 150,000 distinct CDR3 sequences. The source material was blood. These receptors all come from a human donor with ulcerative colitis or Crohn's disease, or a healthy co-twin of an affected twin (not recorded which). Both conserved end residues are part of each CDR3.

TRBV29-1,TRBJ2-3,CSGGQLTDTQYF
TRBV5-1,TRBJ1-1,CASSLNRGLTEAFF
TRBV6-5,TRBJ2-7,CASSYSGGDRSYEQYF
TRBV20-1,TRBJ2-7,CSAGGDGYEQYF
TRBV28,TRBJ2-3,CASSPAGLAGDPDTQYF
TRBV18,TRBJ1-4,CASSPRSLIGLGEKLFF
TRBV20-1,TRBJ1-1,CSARDAPDIRVREGWRKAFF
TRBV6-1,TRBJ2-3,CASSQTFFDTQYF
TRBV7-3,TRBJ2-1,CASSFSSSGGGAEQFF
TRBV20-1,TRBJ1-2,CSATQGVANYGYTF
TRBV5-1,TRBJ1-1,CASSPRPGEAFF
TRBV6-6,TRBJ2-7,CASSYAGFSYEQYF
TRBV27,TRBJ2-7,CASSTPGQASYEQYF
TRBV20-1,TRBJ1-6,CSARTGMDSPLHF
TRBV12-3/TRBV12-4,TRBJ1-5,CASTLGDGESNQPQHF
TRBV6-2/TRBV6-3,TRBJ2-4,CASSLWGVGNIQYF
TRBV10-3,TRBJ2-5,CAISSSRGTQETQYF
TRBV20-1,TRBJ2-6,CSAERGGTGANVLTF
TRBV6-6,TRBJ2-7,CASSYPGGFEQYF
TRBV29-1,TRBJ1-2,CSVEEERRSGYTF
TRBV12-3/TRBV12-4,TRBJ2-7,CASRPGGQGYEQYF
TRBV5-6,TRBJ1-6,CASSRTGVDSPLHF
TRBV5-1,TRBJ2-5,CASSSGSGETQYF
TRBV24-1,TRBJ2-3,CATSDLTGGGDTQYF
TRBV15,TRBJ1-5,CATSKDPGANQPQHF
TRBV10-3,TRBJ2-7,CAISVQFSGEGAYEQYF
TRBV7-8,TRBJ1-5,CASSLSGQDQPQHF
TRBV2,TRBJ1-1,CASTATSMNTEAFF
TRBV20-1,TRBJ2-7,CSASHTAKGYEQYF
TRBV20-1,TRBJ2-3,CSARDPSGRIDTQYF
TRBV5-1,TRBJ2-7,CASSLVGTSSYEQYF
TRBV5-1,TRBJ2-6,CASSGGTGAGANVLTF
TRBV29-1,TRBJ2-1,CSVKGGGSYNEQFF
TRBV5-1,TRBJ1-5,CASLVPGASGQPQHF
TRBV12-3/TRBV12-4,TRBJ1-3,CASRFLGLLGGNTIYF
TRBV29-1,TRBJ2-7,CSVLEAPYEQYF
TRBV10-3,TRBJ2-1,CAISGTSQEQFF
TRBV5-1,TRBJ1-1,CASSFTGEGEAFF
TRBV5-1,TRBJ1-2,CASSPGTGPGDGYTF
TRBV4-1,TRBJ2-7,CASSLQGGGQGSSQAYEQYF
TRBV29-1,TRBJ1-1,CSVRRDSLMNTEAFF
TRBV6-5,TRBJ2-6,CASSYGPKGANVLTF
TRBV2,TRBJ2-7,CASSEYGTSGYEQYF
TRBV29-1,TRBJ1-1,CSVGRILNTEAFF
TRBV5-6,TRBJ2-3,CASSFGTSARSTDTQYF
TRBV5-5,TRBJ1-6,CASSLLSGIAYNSPLHF
TRBV28,TRBJ2-7,CASSLGGGKVREQYF
TRBV5-6,TRBJ2-7,CASRSPGTGLYEQYF
TRBV5-1,TRBJ2-7,CASSPKGGYEQYF
TRBV9,TRBJ1-2,CASQRGQLGYTF